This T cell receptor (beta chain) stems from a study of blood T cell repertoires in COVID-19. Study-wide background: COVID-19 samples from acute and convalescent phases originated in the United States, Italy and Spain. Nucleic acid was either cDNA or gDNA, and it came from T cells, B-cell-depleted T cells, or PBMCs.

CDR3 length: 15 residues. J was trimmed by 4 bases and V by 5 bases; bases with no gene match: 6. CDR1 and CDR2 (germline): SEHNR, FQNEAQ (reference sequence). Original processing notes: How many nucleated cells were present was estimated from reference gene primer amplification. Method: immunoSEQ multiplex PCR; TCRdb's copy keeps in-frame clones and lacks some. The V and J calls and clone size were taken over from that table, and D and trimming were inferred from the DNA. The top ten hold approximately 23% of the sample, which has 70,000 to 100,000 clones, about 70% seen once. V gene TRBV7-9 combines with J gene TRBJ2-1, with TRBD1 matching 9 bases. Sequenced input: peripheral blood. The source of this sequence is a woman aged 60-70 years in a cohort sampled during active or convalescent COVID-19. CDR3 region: CASSRTGAQYNEQFF. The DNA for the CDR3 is TGTGCCAGCAGCCGGACAGGGGCCCAATACAATGAGCAGTTCTTC.